This TCR beta chain originates from a study of tumor-infiltrating lymphocytes in primary liver carcinoma. Overall study context: Measuring roughly 4 to 10 cm across, the tumors were staged as T1-T3 N0M0. Samples returned roughly 3.65 to 7.5 million productive TCRbeta reads, a yield that was similar across tissue types.

Germline DNA was also extracted, and blood RNA derived from unsorted whole blood. Researchers generated TCR beta cDNA from about 460 ng of total RNA, relying on a constant-region primer. Generation of the TCR beta libraries relied on three nested multiplex PCR rounds using slightly modified ARM-PCR. TCRdb independently ran MiXCR on the multiplex PCR reads; one entry per CDR3 protein. This table holds roughly 330,000 distinct CDR3 sequences, around 60% found once. Comments on this clonotype: The junction differs from germline at one of its ends, possibly a read error.

This sequence originates from a man in his forties with primary liver carcinoma and hepatitis B virus infection. Sequencing was performed on peripheral blood.

The CDR3 spells CANSGTGYTGELFF. The CDR3 DNA reads as TGTGCCAACAGTGGGACAGGTTACACCGGGGAGCTGTTTTTT. This chain connects TRBV12-3 or TRBV12-4 to TRBJ2-2; TRBD1 matches 8 bases. There are 14 residues in the CDR3.